A selection of T cell receptor beta chains follows, all from one sample in a study of OX40 agonist ivuxolimab in advanced cancers. Libraries were prepared by immunoSEQ multiplex PCR; TCRdb keeps only in-frame clonotypes and omits some of them. The data show about 79,000 clones, about nine tenths seen once. The source was CD4+ or CD8+ T cells sorted from blood, collected in a trial of the OX40 agonist ivuxolimab. Receptor source: an adult with an advanced solid tumor such as melanoma, head and neck, liver or kidney cancer. Each CDR3 is given with its conserved first and last residue. A D gene is named only where the DNA matches it firmly. Rows may omit the clone size; those that give it use once, few, many or a size class.

-	TRBV1	TRBJ2-7	-	CTSSQRKRLAGGYEQYF	TGCACCAGCAGCCAACGCAAAAGGCTAGCGGGAGGCTACGAGCAGTACTTC
-	TRBV5-1	TRBJ2-1	-	CASRPPRQAYNEQFF	TGCGCCAGCAGGCCCCCCCGACAGGCCTACAATGAGCAGTTCTTC
TRBD1	TRBV14	TRBJ2-3	-	CASSHRTGEWDTQYF	TGTGCCAGCAGCCATCGGACAGGGGAATGGGATACGCAGTATTTT
-	TRBV4-1	TRBJ2-3	-	CASSHGGSADTQYF	TGCGCCAGCAGCCACGGGGGCTCGGCTGATACGCAGTATTTT
TRBD2	TRBV30	TRBJ2-1	-	CAWSRLWGGSSYNEQFF	TGTGCCTGGAGTCGACTGTGGGGCGGGAGCTCCTACAATGAGCAGTTCTTC
TRBD1	TRBV7-2	TRBJ1-1	-	CASSLWSGGRANTEAFF	TGTGCCAGCAGCTTATGGTCAGGGGGCCGGGCGAACACTGAAGCTTTCTTT
TRBD2	TRBV5-5	TRBJ2-3	-	CASSRNSGRDTQYF	TGTGCCAGCAGTCGTAACAGCGGGAGGGATACGCAGTATTTT
TRBD2	TRBV12-5	TRBJ2-3	-	CASGLVTSGIEADTQYF	TGTGCTAGTGGTTTGGTAACTAGCGGGATAGAGGCAGATACGCAGTATTTT
TRBD1	TRBV12-5	TRBJ2-2	-	CASGLVRVLEGTGGTWNTGELFF	TGTGCTAGTGGTTTGGTAAGGGTTCTTGAGGGGACAGGGGGAACCTGGAACACCGGGGAGCTGTTTTTT
TRBD1	TRBV18	TRBJ2-7	-	CASSPGQGASEQYF	TGTGCCAGCTCCCCGGGACAGGGGGCGAGCGAGCAGTACTTC
-	TRBV11-3	TRBJ2-1	-	CASSKRGGNQDNEQFF	TGTGCCAGCAGCAAAAGGGGCGGAAACCAGGACAATGAGCAGTTCTTC
TRBD1	TRBV29-1	TRBJ1-1	-	CSVEDRGGATEAFF	TGCAGCGTTGAAGACAGGGGGGGTGCCACTGAAGCTTTCTTT
-	TRBV10-3	TRBJ1-2	-	CAISGGGYYTF	TGTGCCATCAGTGGCGGGGGGTACTACACCTTC
-	TRBV19	TRBJ2-1	-	CASSLGQFYNEQFF	TGTGCCAGTAGCCTCGGACAGTTCTACAATGAGCAGTTCTTC
TRBD1	TRBV2	TRBJ1-2	-	CASDDRGHGYGYTF	TGTGCCAGTGACGACAGGGGGCATGGCTATGGCTACACCTTC
TRBD1	TRBV28	TRBJ1-4	once	CASLRQGIREKLFF	TGTGCCAGCCTTAGACAGGGGATTCGGGAAAAACTGTTTTTT
-	TRBV6-4	TRBJ2-2	once	CASSRQGKGLPAGELFF	TGTGCCAGCAGTAGACAGGGTAAGGGACTTCCCGCCGGGGAGCTGTTTTTT
-	TRBV19	TRBJ1-5	-	CASSMGNNQPQHF	TGTGCCAGTAGTATGGGGAACAATCAGCCCCAGCATTTT